Listed here are 10 T cell receptor beta chains from one sample, sequenced in a study of blood T cell repertoires in COVID-19. Method: immunoSEQ multiplex PCR; TCRdb's copy keeps in-frame clones and lacks some. Counted here are about 95,000 clones, about 89% occurring once; the ten biggest clones make up roughly 5%. The sequenced sample was peripheral blood. These receptors came from a man in his sixties with COVID-19, enrolled during active disease.

V and J are TRBV7-2 and TRBJ1-2, with a tentative D call TRBD1 (5 bases). Trimming took 5 bases from V and 2 from J, leaving 9 bases between them. Germline V gene sequence: CDR1 SGHTA, CDR2 FQGNSA. This CDR3 has 13 amino acids. The CDR3 DNA reads as TGTGCCAGCAGCACCTCAGGGAACTATGGCTACACCTTC. Amino acids: CASSTSGNYGYTF.

This clone was counted a single time. The chain joins TRBV6-5 to TRBJ1-2; 9 positions match TRBD1. Looked up from germline, CDR1 is MNHEY and CDR2 is SVGAGI. V shed 5 bases, J shed 4 bases, and the junction held 8 bases outside the gene matches. The CDR3 sequence is 15 residues long. CDR3 sequence: CASSPTGGAGYGYTF. The CDR3 bases are TGTGCCAGCAGTCCTACAGGGGGCGCCGGCTATGGCTACACCTTC.

The rearrangement joins TRBV30 to TRBJ2-7; 7 nucleotides align to TRBD2. The CDR3 loop spans 14 amino acids. Germline CDR1 and CDR2: GTSNPN and SVGIG (reference sequence). J was trimmed by 7 bases and V by 3 bases; bases with no gene match: 12. DNA of the CDR3: TGTGCCTGGAGGTTCGGGAGGCCAAGAAAAGAGCAGTACTTC. Amino acids: CAWRFGRPRKEQYF.

This clone came up once. The chain links TRBV16 to TRBJ2-1; D perhaps matches TRBD1 (5 bases). The germline V gene encodes CDR1 KGHSY and CDR2 FQNENV. Trimming left V 5 bases short and J 6 bases short, with 20 bases between. There are 16 residues in the CDR3. The CDR3: CASSYERPGNRNEQFF. CDR3 coding DNA: TGTGCCAGCAGCTATGAGAGGCCAGGGAACCGCAATGAGCAGTTCTTC.

The V and J genes are TRBV18 and TRBJ1-4, with 7 bases that match TRBD1. V lost 6 bases, J lost 4 bases, and 5 bases stayed unmatched. The CDR3 has 14 residues. CDR1 and CDR2 from the germline V gene are KGHSH and LQKENI. In DNA form, the CDR3 reads TGTGCCAGCTCTCCGGGACAGTTTAATGAAAAACTGTTTTTT. Translated, it gives CASSPGQFNEKLFF.

The chain recombines TRBV10-1 with TRBJ2-3; TRBD2 aligns across 13 bases. The junction had 3 bases not matched to a gene; V was cut back by 3 bases and J by 0 bases. CDR3 length: 17 amino acids. CDR1 and CDR2 from the germline V gene are WNHNN and SYGVQD (reference sequence). Here the CDR3 DNA reads TGCGCCAGCAGTGAAGGGACTAGCGGGGCTAGCACAGATACGCAGTATTTT. Translating it yields CASSEGTSGASTDTQYF.

The V call is TRBV6-1, the J call TRBJ2-5; 7 bases fit TRBD2. The germline CDR1 and CDR2 sequences are MNHNS and SASEGT. V shed 1 base and J 4 bases; nucleotides not matched to a gene: 9. CDR3 size: 16 residues. The CDR3: CASSEGALVAGETQYF. As DNA, the CDR3 is TGTGCCAGCAGTGAAGGGGCGTTGGTAGCGGGAGAGACCCAGTACTTC.

This rearrangement joins TRBV7-9 to TRBJ1-1; D is ambiguous. The CDR3 is 13 amino acids. Looked up from germline, CDR1 is SEHNR and CDR2 is FQNEAQ (reference sequence). The ends were cut back, 3 bases at V and 0 bases at J, with 5 bases in the middle. As DNA, the CDR3 is TGTGCCAGCAGCTTCCCAGTGAACACTGAAGCTTTCTTT. Its translation: CASSFPVNTEAFF.

This sequence joins TRBV29-1 and TRBJ1-2; D not resolved. Trimming took 0 bases from V and 4 from J, leaving 9 bases between them. In germline, CDR1 is SQVTM, CDR2 ANQGSEA. This CDR3 has 13 amino acids. Here the CDR3 reads CSVEDEEPYGYTF. For the CDR3, the DNA is TGCAGCGTTGAAGATGAGGAACCCTATGGCTACACCTTC.

The rearrangement uses TRBV5-1 and TRBJ1-3, with 10 positions matching TRBD1. J lost 3 bases, V lost 4 bases, and 4 bases had no gene match. The CDR3 runs 15 residues. The V gene's germline CDR1 is SGHRS and CDR2 YFSETQ. CDR3: CASSERTGGGNTIYF. In DNA, the CDR3 is TGCGCCAGCAGCGAGAGGACAGGGGGTGGAAACACCATATATTTT.